This note documents a single T cell receptor beta chain sequence. This clonotype was seen ten or more times. The specificity of this receptor is unknown. No per-base quality is available; no much larger clone lies one base away. These data belong to a study of T cells after yellow fever vaccination (dated by TCRdb to between 2018 and 2021). With respect to the entire study: The SMART-Seq v4 Ultra Low Input RNA kit was used to prepare libraries from fractions with low cell numbers. Blood was collected at multiple timepoints before and after primary and secondary immunization, and bulk PBMC replicates and cell subsets were isolated. Two healthy male donors made up the cohort, one aged 18 to 29 years and the other aged 30 to 40 years. To follow T-cell clones before and after primary and booster YFV17D yellow fever vaccination, bulk TCR alpha and beta repertoires were sequenced over time.

Study-wide conclusions, independent of this receptor: Because only a couple of donors were included in the study, the extent to which the findings can be generalized is limited. Most clones expanded after primary vaccination were re-detected after the booster (almost 98% of CD4 and about 88% of CD8), suggesting broad memory maintenance. The secondary T-cell response was weaker than the primary response but faster, peaking on day 5 instead of day 15. A small share of clonotypes was detected in both CD4 and CD8 compartments, with the overlap likely arising from convergent recombination. Computational filtering was required because FACS-sorted repertoires could contain abundant contaminating clonotypes from the bulk population.

Via the germline V gene (reference sequence), CDR1 is GTSNPN and CDR2 SVGIG. The junction carries 17 bases between V and J, which are trimmed by 1 base and 5 bases respectively. From the cysteine up to the phenylalanine, the CDR3 has a length of 16 residues. The CDR3 DNA has 48 bases and is translated from base 1. In light of the paper, this sample's treatment or condition label describes: live attenuated yellow fever vaccine strain. At each blood-draw timepoint, two biological replicates of bulk PBMCs were collected. A standard Ficoll-Paque protocol was used to isolate PBMCs from peripheral blood. TriZol was used to extract RNA from bulk PBMCs, CD4 and CD8 fractions, and dextramer-positive and dextramer-negative fractions. Synthesis of TCR cDNA relied on 5'RACE template switching, a step that introduced a universal primer site along with unique molecular identifiers. Priming of cDNA synthesis was performed from both the TCR alpha and TCR beta constant segments. Library amplification used two PCR steps, and the second PCR step added sample barcodes and sequencing adapters. Sequencing of libraries was performed on Illumina HiSeq 2500 (2x100 bp) or NovaSeq (2x150 bp). As for the authors' bioinformatics: Reads were demultiplexed and collapsed into UMI consensus sequences with MIGEC, and V(D)J alignment was performed with MiXCR. Vaccine-responding clonotypes were defined with edgeR using replicate PBMC samples, requiring FDR below 0.01 and a log2 fold change above 5 up to day 15. Each bulk clonotype was labeled CD4 or CD8 based on which sequenced repertoire, CD4 or CD8, contained the clonotype at higher abundance. Using fastp at Q25 and MiXCR, TCRdb reprocessed the public reads and kept productive beta chains. Entries are consolidated by CDR3 protein sequence, retaining the most common genes and DNA. It is TCRdb's table, rather than the study itself, that gives the V and J calls and clone size. In this sample the table shows over 300,000 distinct CDR3 sequences, around 7% of which occur a single time. The ten largest make up around 17% of the sample.

This clonotype was obtained from a man aged 18-30 years who received the YFV17D yellow fever vaccine. The sample here was PBMCs, taken roughly seven weeks after the first yellow fever vaccination. The rearranged chain carries TRBV30 and TRBJ2-2; the D gene assignment is ambiguous. The CDR3 reads as follows: CAWSAVPDLFTGELFF. The DNA reads TGTGCCTGGAGTGCCGTACCGGATCTGTTTACCGGGGAGCTGTTTTTT.